These T cell receptor beta chains were read from a single sample in a study of shared clonotypes between healthy human individuals. The assay was immunoSEQ multiplex PCR, and TCRdb's table has in-frame clones only and misses some. Of some 2,500,000 clones listed, less than 95% are singletons. Source material: naive CD4+ T cells from PBMCs. These receptors all come from a man younger than 30 in good health. Some clones in this sample may be carry-over from other donors' samples. CDR3s include the opening cysteine and the closing phenylalanine or tryptophan. D genes are given only for firm matches.

v_gene,d_gene,j_gene,CDR3aa
TRBV5-1,NA,TRBJ1-4,CASSLETNEKLFF
TRBV18,NA,TRBJ1-4,CASSPAAGFDEKLFF
TRBV2,NA,TRBJ1-5,CASRPQSNQPQHF
TRBV6-6,NA,TRBJ1-2,CASSSRTVNNYGYTF
TRBV10-3,NA,TRBJ1-1,CAILRGDMNTEAFF
TRBV7-2,NA,TRBJ1-1,CASRFEGQNTEAFF
TRBV28,NA,TRBJ1-2,CAIEGGRGTYGYTF
TRBV5-8,NA,TRBJ2-1,CASSQQTYNEQFF
TRBV7-3,NA,TRBJ2-2,CASSLLLNTGELFF
TRBV5-6,NA,TRBJ1-1,CASSLGDRASNTEAFF
TRBV18,NA,TRBJ2-7,CASSPLAGTVSYEQYF
TRBV5-1,NA,TRBJ2-5,CASSLGPAEETQYF
TRBV7-9,NA,TRBJ2-7,CASSPGYEQYF
TRBV4-3,NA,TRBJ2-1,CASSQDLRQEDNEQFF
TRBV2,TRBD2,TRBJ2-3,CASSEWREGTDTQYF
TRBV9,TRBD1,TRBJ1-2,CASSSPNSIQGYYGYTF
TRBV7-9,NA,TRBJ1-2,CASSYSAPYGYTF
TRBV5-1,TRBD2,TRBJ2-7,CASSLGGRAYEQYF
TRBV15,NA,TRBJ2-7,CATSSAPVIYEQYF
TRBV5-1,TRBD2,TRBJ2-1,CASSSRLAGADEQFF
TRBV5-1,NA,TRBJ1-1,CASSLSGRTGTEAFF
TRBV2,NA,TRBJ1-5,CASSEAGGGNQPQHF
TRBV6-6,NA,TRBJ1-6,CASLSSGGSRSPLHF
TRBV25-1,TRBD1,TRBJ2-1,CASRNRGYEQFF
TRBV5-1,NA,TRBJ2-3,CASSLLGLGYTDTQYF
TRBV7-3,NA,TRBJ2-1,CASSLGGPWDEQFF
TRBV28,NA,TRBJ1-2,CASRRLQDYGYTF
TRBV14,NA,TRBJ1-1,CASSRTENTEAFF
TRBV4-1,NA,TRBJ2-6,CASSQGVIRASSGANVLTF
TRBV6-6,TRBD2,TRBJ2-1,CASREGTSGNEQFF
TRBV27,NA,TRBJ1-1,CASSTTGTSKAFF
TRBV28,NA,TRBJ2-7,CASSSGGETGDYEQYF